This TCR beta chain was captured in a study of T cells in Graves' hyperthyroidism and ophthalmopathy. Amplification yielded TCR beta CDR3 regions, with RNA transcripts as the source. The TCR CDR3 was amplified in a first-round RT-PCR using the HTBI primer set. TCRdb re-analysed the multiplex PCR reads in MiXCR, keeping a single row per CDR3 protein. The table has around 400,000 distinct CDR3 sequences, about 25% seen once. Trimming cost V 5 bases and J 0 bases; bases outside gene matches: 6. CDR3 size: 17 residues. The clonotype originates from a man aged 50-60 years with Graves' hyperthyroidism. The sequencing input was blood. V is TRBV12-3 or TRBV12-4 and J is TRBJ1-5, with TRBD1 identical over 11 bases. DNA for the CDR3: TGTGCCAGCAGTAACGGGACAGGGGGTGATAGCAATCAGCCCCAGCATTTT. It codes for CASSNGTGGDSNQPQHF.